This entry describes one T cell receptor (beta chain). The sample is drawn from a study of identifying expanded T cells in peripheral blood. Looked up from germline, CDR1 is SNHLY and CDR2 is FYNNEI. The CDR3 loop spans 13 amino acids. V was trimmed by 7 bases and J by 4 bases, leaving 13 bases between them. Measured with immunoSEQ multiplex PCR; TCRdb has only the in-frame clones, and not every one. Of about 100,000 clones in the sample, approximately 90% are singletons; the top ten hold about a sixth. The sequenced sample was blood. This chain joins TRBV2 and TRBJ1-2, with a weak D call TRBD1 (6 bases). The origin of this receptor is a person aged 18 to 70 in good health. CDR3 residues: CASTGGRSYGYTF. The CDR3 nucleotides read TGTGCCAGCACGGGGGGGCGAAGCTATGGCTACACCTTC.